These 32 T cell receptor beta chains came from one sample sequenced in a study of blood T cell repertoires in COVID-19. Repertoires were generated with immunoSEQ multiplex PCR, while TCRdb's copy carries only in-frame clones and drops some. The table includes 250,000 to 300,000 clones, about nine tenths detected once. Sequencing used PBMCs or T cells enriched from blood (not recorded which). The source of these receptors is a woman under 40 who had recovered from COVID-19.

This chain links TRBV5-1 with TRBJ2-5, with 7 bases fitting TRBD2. V dropped 5 bases and J dropped 3; count of bases not matched to a gene: 10. The CDR3 length is 15 residues. CDR1 and CDR2 from the germline V gene are SGHRS and YFSETQ. This CDR3 is CASSRTGGGEETQYF. DNA for the CDR3: TGCGCCAGCAGTAGGACGGGAGGAGGGGAAGAGACCCAGTACTTC.

The genes are TRBV28 and TRBJ1-1, with D possibly being TRBD1 (6 bases). V was pared by 10 bases and J by 5 bases, with 14 bases between. The CDR3 runs 12 residues. Germline lookup yields CDR1 MDHEN and CDR2 SYDVKM. CDR3 in amino acids: CATMTGPTEAFF. CDR3 nucleotide sequence: TGTGCCACCATGACAGGCCCGACTGAAGCTTTCTTT.

The rearrangement joins TRBV9 to TRBJ1-1; D might be TRBD1 (5 bases). The CDR3 has 14 amino acids. The V end lost 0 bases, the J end lost 3 bases, and 9 bases lay between the germline ends. The germline V gene has CDR1 SGDLS and CDR2 YYNGEE. DNA of the CDR3: TGTGCCAGCAGCGTAGGTGGGGCGGACACTGAAGCTTTCTTT. This sequence encodes CASSVGGADTEAFF.

This chain links TRBV6-2 or TRBV6-3 with TRBJ1-5; 10 nucleotides line up with TRBD1. The CDR3 sequence is 17 residues long. Germline lookup yields CDR1 MNHEY and CDR2 SVGEGT. V lost 5 bases, J lost 4 bases, and 11 bases stayed unmatched. For the CDR3, the DNA is TGTGCCAGCAGTGCCTTTTGGGACAGGGGAAGAAATCAGCCCCAGCATTTT. Its protein product is CASSAFWDRGRNQPQHF.

The chain couples TRBV14 to TRBJ2-7; 10 positions match TRBD2. Germline V gene data show CDR1 as SGHDN and CDR2 as FVKESK. This CDR3 spans 15 amino acids. V lost 0 bases, J lost 6 bases, and 5 bases stayed unmatched. CDR3 region: CASSQEGVAGGEQYF. The CDR3 nucleotides read TGTGCCAGCAGCCAAGAAGGCGTAGCGGGAGGCGAGCAGTACTTC.

In its sample, this clone was seen a few times. The chain joins TRBV6-6 to TRBJ1-2, with D possibly being TRBD1 (5 bases). CDR3 length equals 15 residues. Per the germline V gene, CDR1 is MNHNY and CDR2 is SVGAGI (reference sequence). The ends were cut back, 9 bases at V and 3 bases at J, with 20 bases in the middle. The CDR3 here is CASRGRDSRYYGYTF. For the CDR3, the DNA is TGTGCCAGTAGAGGACGAGACAGTCGGTACTATGGCTACACCTTC.

In this sample, this clone turned up once. This chain joins TRBV27 and TRBJ1-1; 11 bases are shared with TRBD1. Germline V gene data show CDR1 as MNHEY and CDR2 as SMNVEV (reference sequence). The CDR3 is made up of 13 amino acids. V was pared by 5 bases and J by 6 bases, with 2 bases of the junction left unmatched. The CDR3 protein is CASSVGQGAEAFF. CDR3 nucleotides: TGTGCCAGCAGTGTGGGACAGGGGGCTGAAGCTTTCTTT.

CDR3 in amino acids: CASRDPGGQPQHF. DNA of the CDR3: TGTGCCAGCAGGGACCCAGGGGGGCAGCCCCAGCATTTT. This chain uses TRBV6-5 with TRBJ1-5, with TRBD1 matching 7 bases. In germline, CDR1 is MNHEY, CDR2 SVGAGI. The junction had 6 bases not matched to a gene; V was cut back by 6 bases and J by 7 bases. The CDR3 extends over 13 amino acids.

This rearrangement joins TRBV3-1 (or the pseudogene TRBV3-2) to TRBJ2-7; 11 bases are a match to TRBD1. V was pared by 4 bases and J by 2 bases, with 4 bases of the junction left unmatched. This CDR3 comprises 15 residues. CDR1 and CDR2 from the germline V gene are LGHDT and YNNKEL (reference sequence). CDR3 sequence (DNA): TGTGCCAGCAGCCCCGGGACAGGGGGTGCCTACGAGCAGTACTTC. Its translation is CASSPGTGGAYEQYF.

CDR3 in amino acids: CASSTPGTGFYEQYF. The DNA for the CDR3 is TGTGCCAGCAGCACTCCCGGGACAGGCTTCTACGAGCAGTACTTC. The chain recombines TRBV5-8 with TRBJ2-7; 8 bases are a match to TRBD1. J was trimmed by 3 bases and V by 4 bases; bases with no gene match: 9. Germline V gene data show CDR1 as SGHTS and CDR2 as YDEGEE. The CDR3 totals 15 residues.

The chain combines TRBV20-1 with TRBJ2-1, with unresolved D. The CDR3 runs 10 residues. V gave up 5 bases and J gave up 4 bases, with 3 bases separating them. Germline CDR1 and CDR2: DFQATT and SNEGSKA (reference sequence). This CDR3 reads CSAHYNEQFF. In DNA form, the CDR3 reads TGCAGTGCTCATTACAATGAGCAGTTCTTC.

This chain links TRBV28 with TRBJ2-7, with D maybe TRBD1 (5 bases). This CDR3 has 12 amino acids. CDR1 is MDHEN, CDR2 SYDVKM, per germline. V was pared by 8 bases and J by 3 bases, with 11 bases between. The CDR3 DNA follows: TGTGCCAGCCAGGGAACCGTCTACGAGCAGTACTTC. Translated: CASQGTVYEQYF.

This chain links TRBV7-9 with TRBJ1-4; 10 positions match TRBD1. Looked up from germline, CDR1 is SEHNR and CDR2 is FQNEAQ (reference sequence). The CDR3 runs to 14 residues. V gave up 6 bases and J gave up 8 bases; unmatched junction bases: 6. The CDR3 DNA sequence: TGTGCCAGCAGTTTCGACAGGGGGCTGGAAAAACTGTTTTTT. It specifies CASSFDRGLEKLFF.

This sequence joins TRBV6-5 and TRBJ2-1; 7 bases agree with TRBD2. There are 13 residues in the CDR3. Per the germline V gene, CDR1 is MNHEY and CDR2 is SVGAGI. The V gene end was trimmed by 8 bases and the J gene end by 8 bases; junction bases not matched to a gene: 9. The chain's CDR3 is CASQAGIMYEQFF. CDR3 nucleotides: TGTGCCAGCCAAGCGGGAATAATGTATGAGCAGTTCTTC.

The V and J genes are TRBV10-1 and TRBJ2-3, with TRBD1 identical over 11 bases. Germline-derived CDR1 and CDR2 are WNHNN and SYGVQD (reference sequence). This CDR3 region has 14 residues. V was clipped by 3 bases and J by 5 bases; unmatched bases: 1. The CDR3 protein is CASSDGTGGDTQYF. As DNA, the CDR3 is TGCGCCAGCAGTGACGGGACAGGGGGAGATACGCAGTATTTT.

This rearrangement joins TRBV7-8 to TRBJ1-1; D uncertain. Germline CDR1 reads SGHVS; CDR2 reads FQNEAQ. The CDR3 loop spans 14 amino acids. Trimming shortened V by 6 bases and J by 1 base, and 12 bases separated the two germline ends. As DNA, the CDR3 is TGTGCCAGCAGGGGAGCGCGTTGGAACACTGAAGCTTTCTTT. Protein product: CASRGARWNTEAFF.

This chain connects TRBV29-1 to TRBJ1-2; D not certain. Between the trimmed V and J ends, which lost 3 bases and 1 base, there was a span of 6 bases. This CDR3 comprises 12 residues. Germline V CDR1 and CDR2: SQVTM, ANQGSEA. The CDR3 region is CSVDENNYGYTF. Here the CDR3 DNA reads TGCAGCGTTGATGAGAATAACTATGGCTACACCTTC.

J is TRBJ1-4 and V is TRBV12-1; whether TRBD1, the table's D call, matches the DNA was not checked. TRBV12-1 is marked as a pseudogene. This CDR3 contains 17 residues. The CDR3 region has the DNA TGTGCCAGCAGCTGCACCGGGACAGAAGATCCGGATGAAAAACTGTTTTTT. Translating gives CASSCTGTEDPDEKLFF.

J is TRBJ2-3 and V is TRBV28; 11 nucleotides match TRBD2. The J segment lost 2 bases and the V segment lost 3 bases, leaving 13 bases of the junction unmatched. Germline lookup yields CDR1 MDHEN and CDR2 SYDVKM. The CDR3 covers 19 residues. For the CDR3, the DNA is TGTGCCAGCAGTTTTACGCCGACTAGCGGGGCTTTTACCACAGATACGCAGTATTTT. It translates to CASSFTPTSGAFTTDTQYF.

The rearrangement uses TRBV3-1 (or the pseudogene TRBV3-2) and TRBJ1-2; no firm D call. From germline, CDR1 is LGHDT and CDR2 YNNKEL (reference sequence). This CDR3 spans 14 amino acids. Trimming stripped 4 bases from V and 1 base from J, with 10 bases between. CDR3: CASSPVQSNYGYTF. The CDR3 region has the DNA TGTGCCAGCAGCCCCGTACAGAGTAACTATGGCTACACCTTC.

The rearrangement joins TRBV5-6 to TRBJ2-1, with D possibly matching TRBD2 (6 bases). From germline, CDR1 is SGHDT and CDR2 YYEEEE. This CDR3 is built from 15 residues. The germline V and J ends were trimmed by 0 bases and 3 bases, with 10 bases remaining between them. Written as DNA, the CDR3 is TGTGCCAGCAGCTTGGGTAGCGGACACTACAATGAGCAGTTCTTC. Protein sequence: CASSLGSGHYNEQFF. The full variable domain, its missing parts supplied by reference TRBV5-6 and TRBJ2-1, is DAGVTQSPTHLIKTRGQQVTLRCSPKSGHDTVSWYQQALGQGPQFIFQYYEEEERQRGNFPDRFSGHQFPNYSSELNVNALLLGDSALYLCASSLGSGHYNEQFFGPGTRLTVL.

This chain uses TRBV2 with TRBJ1-1, with 7 bases fitting TRBD1. Germline loops: CDR1 SNHLY, CDR2 FYNNEI. CDR3 length: 12 residues. Trimming cost V 9 bases and J 5 bases; bases outside gene matches: 6. CDR3 in amino acids: CARQGLGTEAFF. CDR3 DNA sequence: TGTGCCAGACAGGGGTTAGGAACTGAAGCTTTCTTT.

CDR3 bases: TGTGCTACCCTAAGCTCCTATAATTCACCCCTCCACTTT. Its translation: CATLSSYNSPLHF. The chain couples TRBV28 to TRBJ1-6; D not certain. Germline V gene sequence: CDR1 MDHEN, CDR2 SYDVKM. The CDR3 runs 13 residues.

V and J are TRBV6-2 or TRBV6-3 and TRBJ1-5; D may be TRBD1 (6 bases). Germline V CDR1 and CDR2: MNHEY, SVGEGT. This CDR3 has 15 residues. The V end was cut by 4 bases, the J end by 6 bases, with 16 bases between. The chain's CDR3 is CASSFPQGMGQPQHF. The CDR3 region has the DNA TGTGCCAGCAGTTTCCCCCAGGGGATGGGTCAGCCCCAGCATTTT.

This clone was detected only once. This rearrangement joins TRBV5-1 to TRBJ2-7, with 7 bases aligning to TRBD2. Germline V gene data show CDR1 as SGHRS and CDR2 as YFSETQ. V was clipped by 0 bases and J by 4 bases; unmatched bases: 13. This CDR3 comprises 17 residues. The CDR3 DNA is TGCGCCAGCAGCTTGGGAGCGGGGCCGGAGGGGCTTTACGAGCAGTACTTC. It translates to CASSLGAGPEGLYEQYF.

The V gene is TRBV28, the J gene TRBJ2-3; 8 nucleotides align to TRBD2. J gave up 0 bases and V 7 bases, and 6 bases lay outside the gene matches. Germline V lookup: CDR1 MDHEN, CDR2 SYDVKM. The CDR3 is 15 residues long. CDR3 coding DNA: TGTGCCAGCACGGGCGGGAGGTACAGCACAGATACGCAGTATTTT. Translated, it gives CASTGGRYSTDTQYF.

The chain carries TRBV7-9 and TRBJ1-1; 7 nucleotides agree with TRBD1. The CDR3 is 14 amino acids. Germline V CDR1 and CDR2: SEHNR, FQNEAQ (reference sequence). The V segment lost 5 bases and the J segment 1 base; nucleotides outside the gene matches: 4. The CDR3 here is CASSTRQGNTEAFF. The CDR3 nucleotides are TGTGCCAGCAGCACAAGACAGGGGAACACTGAAGCTTTCTTT.

The J gene is TRBJ1-5, the V gene TRBV7-9; the D gene is possibly TRBD1 (6 bases). The V and J ends lost 5 bases and 5 bases respectively, with 16 bases between them. This CDR3 spans 15 amino acids. Germline assignment: CDR1 SEHNR and CDR2 FQNEAQ (reference sequence). The CDR3 loop reads CASSPTAGVDQPQHF. The CDR3, as DNA: TGTGCCAGCAGCCCGACGGCAGGGGTGGATCAGCCCCAGCATTTT.

The gene calls are TRBV4-3 and TRBJ2-1; D is uncertain. The CDR3 length is 15 residues. CDR1 is LGHNA, CDR2 YSLEER, per germline. V lost 6 bases and J lost 1, with 13 bases in between. The CDR3 DNA reads TGCGCCAGCAGTCACAGAATTATATCCTACAATGAGCAGTTCTTC. This codes for CASSHRIISYNEQFF.

The rearrangement joins TRBV2 to TRBJ1-5, with 7 bases aligning to TRBD1. The germline gives CDR1 SNHLY, CDR2 FYNNEI. V lost 4 bases, J lost 0 bases, and 6 bases stayed unmatched. The CDR3 is 16 amino acids. The CDR3 nucleotides read TGTGCCAGCAGTGCCGGGACAGAATATAGCAATCAGCCCCAGCATTTT. The encoded protein is CASSAGTEYSNQPQHF. The full variable domain, with the rest looked up from reference TRBV2 and TRBJ1-5, is EPEVTQTPSHQVTQMGQEVILRCVPISNHLYFYWYRQILGQKVEFLVSFYNNEISEKSEIFDDQFSVERPDGSNFTLKIRSTKLEDSAMYFCASSAGTEYSNQPQHFGDGTRLSIL.

The chain is built from TRBV3-1 (or the pseudogene TRBV3-2) and TRBJ1-1; D possibly corresponds to TRBD1 (5 bases). Trimming pared 1 base from V and 10 bases from J, leaving 19 bases between. Germline CDR1 and CDR2: LGHDT and YNNKEL (reference sequence). This CDR3 has 15 amino acids. Here the CDR3 DNA reads TGTGCCAGCAGCCAAGCCATGGGGGGAGGATGGGGAGCTTTCTTT. Residues: CASSQAMGGGWGAFF.

The CDR3, as DNA: TGTGCCAGCAGCCCAGATTCAGCGATCAACACCGGGGAGCTGTTTTTT. Its protein product is CASSPDSAINTGELFF. This sequence joins TRBV7-9 and TRBJ2-2; no reliable D call. The ends were cut back, 5 bases at V and 2 bases at J, with 15 bases in the middle. CDR1 and CDR2 (germline): SEHNR, FQNEAQ (reference sequence). CDR3 length: 16 amino acids. Based on the CDR3 plus reference TRBV7-9 and TRBJ2-2, the full variable domain is DTGVSQNPRHKITKRGQNVTFRCDPISEHNRLYWYRQTLGQGPEFLTYFQNEAQLEKSRLLSDRFSAERPKGSFSTLEIQRTEQGDSAMYLCASSPDSAINTGELFFGEGSRLTVL.